Listed below are T cell receptor beta chains from one sample, sequenced in a study of blood T cell repertoires in COVID-19. Method: immunoSEQ multiplex PCR; TCRdb's copy keeps in-frame clones and lacks some. The data contain more than 90,000 clones, 75% to 85% of them seen just once; the ten biggest clones take up 7.9%. Sequencing was done on a sample of peripheral blood. The receptor set was obtained from a man between 65 and 85 years old with acute or convalescent COVID-19. Each CDR3 is given with its conserved first and last residue. The order of the fields is D gene, V gene, CDR3 length, J gene, clone size, CDR3 protein, CDR3 DNA. A D gene is named only where the DNA matches it firmly. Size is omitted from some rows. Given values are once, few, many or a class for expanded clones.

>TRBD1|TRBV6-1|15|TRBJ2-7|few
CASSELGTVPIEQYF
TGTGCCAGCAGTGAATTAGGGACAGTTCCCATCGAGCAGTACTTC
>TRBD1|TRBV28|15|TRBJ1-1|NA
CASSAPGQKNTEAFF
TGTGCCAGCAGTGCGCCGGGACAGAAGAACACTGAAGCTTTCTTT
>NA|TRBV9|14|TRBJ1-1|NA
CASSVTGQNTEAFF
TGTGCCAGCAGCGTCACAGGGCAGAACACTGAAGCTTTCTTT
>TRBD1|TRBV2|15|TRBJ1-1|NA
CASSEQGQVGTEAFF
TGTGCCAGCAGTGAACAGGGACAGGTAGGCACTGAAGCTTTCTTT
>TRBD2|TRBV9|18|TRBJ2-3|NA
CASSVAASGAYGTDTQYF
TGTGCCAGCAGCGTAGCTGCTAGCGGGGCATACGGCACAGATACGCAGTATTTT
>TRBD2|TRBV15|16|TRBJ2-7|few
CATSSTSGGFRMLQYF
TGTGCCACCAGCTCCACTAGCGGGGGGTTTAGAATGCTGCAGTACTTC
>NA|TRBV3-1/TRBV3-2|13|TRBJ2-1|NA
CASSQVRSNEQFF
TGTGCCAGCAGCCAAGTACGGAGTAATGAGCAGTTCTTC
>NA|TRBV10-3|12|TRBJ2-3|NA
CASRQDTDTQYF
TGTGCCTCTAGACAGGACACAGATACGCAGTATTTT
>TRBD1|TRBV4-1|19|TRBJ1-2|NA
CASSQSRDRTSTGDYGYTF
TGCGCCAGCAGCCAAAGCCGGGACAGGACATCAACAGGGGACTATGGCTACACCTTC
>TRBD1|TRBV9|13|TRBJ1-1|NA
CASSVDRDTEAFF
TGTGCCAGCAGCGTCGACAGGGATACTGAAGCTTTCTTT
>TRBD2|TRBV18|15|TRBJ2-3|NA
CASSQTSGGSESQYF
TGTGCCAGCTCACAAACTAGCGGGGGGTCTGAGTCGCAGTATTTT